This T cell receptor beta chain was sequenced during a study of cytotoxic CD8 clonotypes in ibrutinib-treated CLL. Some clones are missing from TCRdb's copy, which holds only in-frame ones; the method was immunoSEQ multiplex PCR. Of approximately 320,000 clones listed, around 66% were seen once; the top ten hold roughly 6%. Sequences were derived from PBMCs, sampled after 36 months of ibrutinib treatment. The TCR originated in a human donor with chronic lymphocytic leukemia.

CDR3 DNA sequence: TGTGCCAGCAGCTTAGAAGGGCGCTACCAAGAGACCCAGTACTTC. The encoded protein is CASSLEGRYQETQYF. The rearrangement joins TRBV13 to TRBJ2-5; D unresolved. Trimming stripped 1 base from V and 0 bases from J, with 9 bases between. CDR3 length: 15 amino acids. Looked up from germline, CDR1 is PRHDT and CDR2 is FYEKMQ (reference sequence).